The present T cell receptor (beta chain) was sequenced within a study of cytomegalovirus exposure and HLA in healthy donors. PCR amplification relied on 60 Vbeta primers (plus 13 Jbeta primers). Libraries were prepared by immunoSEQ multiplex PCR; TCRdb keeps only in-frame clonotypes and omits some of them. The sample lists tens of thousands of clones; 70% to 85% were seen once. Findings of the study overall: Using a false discovery rate of 0.05, a later analysis showed that approximately 17,000 TCR beta sequences were associated with HLA alleles. A later analysis reported that several of the most significant clusters appeared to be linked to common viral pathogens, among them Epstein-Barr virus. Immune exposure information comprised only CMV serostatus.

The CDR3 totals 14 residues. With V trimmed by 8 bases and J by 9 bases, 6 bases remained unmatched. Germline V gene sequence: CDR1 LGHNA, CDR2 YNFKEQ. Although they were nominally healthy when sampled, donors likely had unrecorded immune exposures. As concerns this clone: Its antigen is not known.

The receptor comes from a man in his sixties in good health and CMV-seropositive. The sequencing sample was made of PBMCs. This chain links TRBV4-2 with TRBJ1-6; 11 nucleotides agree with TRBD1. CDR3 region: CASEPGQGVSPLHF. In nucleotides, the CDR3 is TGTGCCAGCGAACCGGGACAGGGGGTTTCACCCCTCCACTTT.